The 6 T cell receptor beta chains below all came from one sample that was sequenced in a study of blood T cell repertoires in COVID-19. This table comes from immunoSEQ multiplex PCR, and its TCRdb copy is limited to in-frame clones, with some not included. The sample shows under 350,000 clones, around four fifths of them seen only once. The sample taken for sequencing was peripheral blood. Every receptor here comes from a man aged 55 to 70 who had recovered from COVID-19.

The V and J genes are TRBV2 and TRBJ2-7; 8 bases map to TRBD1. Germline-derived CDR1 and CDR2 are SNHLY and FYNNEI. Trimming took 9 bases from V and 5 from J; bases not matched to a gene: 9. The CDR3 sequence is 13 residues long. CDR3 DNA: TGTGCCAGGGGTGGGCAGGGGGCCGACGAGCAGTACTTC. It codes for CARGGQGADEQYF.

The chain uses TRBV27 and TRBJ1-2; 9 nucleotides agree with TRBD1. The germline V gene encodes CDR1 MNHEY and CDR2 SMNVEV (reference sequence). The CDR3 loop spans 15 amino acids. The ends lost 2 bases at V and 4 bases at J; junction bases unmatched: 5. The CDR3 loop reads CASSLNGQGSYGYTF. The CDR3 coding sequence is TGTGCCAGCAGTTTAAATGGACAGGGGAGCTATGGCTACACCTTC.

J is TRBJ1-4 and V is TRBV7-9; 9 bases fit TRBD1. The junction had 10 bases not matched to a gene; V was cut back by 10 bases and J by 7 bases. Germline CDR1 is SEHNR and CDR2 is FQNEAQ (reference sequence). The CDR3 has 14 residues. CDR3 region: CATSPGTGFEKLFF. CDR3 in DNA: TGTGCCACATCCCCCGGGACAGGGTTTGAAAAACTGTTTTTT.

The chain carries TRBV18 and TRBJ2-5; perhaps TRBD2 as D (6 bases). The germline V gene has CDR1 KGHSH and CDR2 LQKENI. This CDR3 has 15 residues. Between the trimmed V and J ends, which lost 4 bases and 0 bases, there was a span of 12 bases. In DNA, the CDR3 is TGTGCCAGCTCACTTGGCCGGGGGTACCAAGAGACCCAGTACTTC. This gives the protein CASSLGRGYQETQYF.

The V and J genes are TRBV4-2 and TRBJ2-3; 7 nucleotides line up with TRBD2. Germline CDR1 and CDR2: LGHNA and YNFKEQ. V shed 1 base, J shed 1 base, and the junction held 2 bases outside the gene matches. The CDR3 contains 15 residues. DNA of the CDR3: TGTGCCAGCAGCCAAGTTGGGGGGGGCACAGATACGCAGTATTTT. It is translated as CASSQVGGGTDTQYF.

A few counts support this clone. The J gene is TRBJ2-7, the V gene TRBV7-9; TRBD2 agrees at 14 bases. CDR3 size: 16 residues. J lost 5 bases, V lost 2 bases, and 5 bases had no gene match. CDR1 is SEHNR, CDR2 FQNEAQ, per germline (reference sequence). The CDR3 DNA is TGTGCCAGCAGCTTACGAGGGACTAGCGGGAGAGACGAGCAGTACTTC. Amino acid sequence: CASSLRGTSGRDEQYF. Complete variable domain (other parts from reference TRBV7-9 and TRBJ2-7): DTGVSQNPRHKITKRGQNVTFRCDPISEHNRLYWYRQTLGQGPEFLTYFQNEAQLEKSRLLSDRFSAERPKGSFSTLEIQRTEQGDSAMYLCASSLRGTSGRDEQYFGPGTRLTVT.